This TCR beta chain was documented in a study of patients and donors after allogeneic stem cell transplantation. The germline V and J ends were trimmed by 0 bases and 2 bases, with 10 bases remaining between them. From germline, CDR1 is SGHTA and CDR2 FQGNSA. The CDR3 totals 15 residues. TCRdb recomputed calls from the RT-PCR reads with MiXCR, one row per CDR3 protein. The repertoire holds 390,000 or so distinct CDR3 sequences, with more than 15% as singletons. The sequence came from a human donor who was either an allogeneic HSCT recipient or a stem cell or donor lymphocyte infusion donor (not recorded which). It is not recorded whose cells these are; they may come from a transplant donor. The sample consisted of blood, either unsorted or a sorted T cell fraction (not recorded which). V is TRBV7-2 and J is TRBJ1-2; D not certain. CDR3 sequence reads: CASSLAPSPNYGYTF. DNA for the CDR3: TGTGCCAGCAGCTTAGCCCCCAGTCCGAACTATGGCTACACCTTC. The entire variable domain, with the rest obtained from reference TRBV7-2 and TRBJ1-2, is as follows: GAGVSQSPSNKVTEKGKDVELRCDPISGHTALYWYRQSLGQGLEFLIYFQGNSAPDKSGLPSDRFSAERTGGSVSTLTIQRTQQEDSAVYLCASSLAPSPNYGYTFGSGTRLTVV.